The clone carrying this TCR beta chain showed up just once. Per the study methods: Amplified reference gene primers provided the basis for estimating nucleated cell counts. Using immunoSEQ multiplex PCR, the repertoire was profiled, and TCRdb retains in-frame clones only, with some absent. V and J calls and clone size come straight from that table; D and trimming were deduced from the DNA. Of about 310,000 clones listed, around 87% are singletons. These data come from a study of blood T cell repertoires in COVID-19. About the study: Acute and convalescent COVID-19 samples came from the United States, Italy and Spain. Nucleic acid was either cDNA or gDNA, and it came from T cells, B-cell-depleted T cells, or PBMCs.

V dropped 6 bases and J dropped 3; count of bases not matched to a gene: 8. Germline V gene lookup returns CDR1 LNHDA and CDR2 SQIVND (reference sequence). The CDR3 is made up of 15 amino acids. The source material was peripheral blood. The sequence was obtained from a man over 45 with active or convalescent COVID-19. This chain connects TRBV19 to TRBJ1-2; TRBD1 aligns across 9 bases. CDR3: CASRTTGTGHYGYTF. For the CDR3, the DNA is TGTGCCAGTAGGACGACCGGGACAGGGCACTATGGCTACACCTTC.